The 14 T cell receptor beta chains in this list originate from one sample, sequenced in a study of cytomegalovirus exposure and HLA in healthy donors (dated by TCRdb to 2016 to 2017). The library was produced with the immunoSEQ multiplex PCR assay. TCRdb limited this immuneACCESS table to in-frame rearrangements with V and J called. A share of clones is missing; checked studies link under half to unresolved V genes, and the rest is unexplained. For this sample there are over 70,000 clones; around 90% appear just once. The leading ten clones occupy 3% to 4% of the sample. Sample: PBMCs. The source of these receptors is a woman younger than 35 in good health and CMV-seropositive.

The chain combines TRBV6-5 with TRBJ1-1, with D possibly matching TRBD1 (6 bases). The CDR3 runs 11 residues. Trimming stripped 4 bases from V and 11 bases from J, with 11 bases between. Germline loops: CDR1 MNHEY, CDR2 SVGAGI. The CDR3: CASSSRGQAFF. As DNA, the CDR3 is TGTGCCAGCAGTTCGCGGGGGCAGGCTTTCTTT.

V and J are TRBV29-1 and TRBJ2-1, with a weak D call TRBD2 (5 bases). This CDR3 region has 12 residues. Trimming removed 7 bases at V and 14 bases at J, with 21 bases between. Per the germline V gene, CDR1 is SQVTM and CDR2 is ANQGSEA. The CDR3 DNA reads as TGCAGCGGTAGGACTCACGCTATGGTAGAGTTCTTC. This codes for CSGRTHAMVEFF.

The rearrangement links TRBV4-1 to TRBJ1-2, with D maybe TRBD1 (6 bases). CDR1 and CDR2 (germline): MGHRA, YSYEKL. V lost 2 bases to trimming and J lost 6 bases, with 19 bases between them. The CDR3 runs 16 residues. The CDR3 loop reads CASSQQANRESHGYTF. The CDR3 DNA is TGCGCCAGCAGCCAACAAGCGAACAGGGAGTCTCATGGCTACACCTTC.

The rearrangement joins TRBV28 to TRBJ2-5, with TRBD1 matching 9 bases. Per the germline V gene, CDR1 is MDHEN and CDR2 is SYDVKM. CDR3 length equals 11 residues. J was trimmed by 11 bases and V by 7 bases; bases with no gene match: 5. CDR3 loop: CASTGQGAQYF. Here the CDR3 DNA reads TGTGCCAGCACGGGACAGGGTGCGCAGTACTTC.

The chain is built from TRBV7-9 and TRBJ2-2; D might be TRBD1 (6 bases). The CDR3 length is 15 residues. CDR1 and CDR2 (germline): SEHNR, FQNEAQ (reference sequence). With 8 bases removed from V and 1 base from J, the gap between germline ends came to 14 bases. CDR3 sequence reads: CASEKGHLNTGELFF. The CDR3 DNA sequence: TGTGCCAGCGAGAAGGGACACCTGAACACCGGGGAGCTGTTTTTT.

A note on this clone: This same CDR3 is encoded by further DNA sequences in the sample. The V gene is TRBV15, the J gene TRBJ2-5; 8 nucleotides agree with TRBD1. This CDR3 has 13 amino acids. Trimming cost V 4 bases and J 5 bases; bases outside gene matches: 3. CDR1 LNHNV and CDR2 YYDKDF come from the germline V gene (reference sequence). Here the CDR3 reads CATSTRTGETQYF. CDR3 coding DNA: TGTGCCACCAGCACCCGGACAGGGGAGACCCAGTACTTC.

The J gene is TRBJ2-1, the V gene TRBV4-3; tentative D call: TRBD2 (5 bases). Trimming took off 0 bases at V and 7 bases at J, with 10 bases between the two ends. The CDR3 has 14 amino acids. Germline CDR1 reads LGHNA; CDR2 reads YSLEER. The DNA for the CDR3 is TGCGCCAGCAGCCAAGATCCGGGATGGAATGAGCAGTTCTTC. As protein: CASSQDPGWNEQFF.

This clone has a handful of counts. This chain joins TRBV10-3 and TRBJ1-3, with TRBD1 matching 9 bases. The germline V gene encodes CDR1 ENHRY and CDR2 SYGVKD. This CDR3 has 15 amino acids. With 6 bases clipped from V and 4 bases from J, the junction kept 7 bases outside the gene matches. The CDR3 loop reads CAIRPGTGTGNTIYF. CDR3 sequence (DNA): TGTGCCATCAGGCCCGGGACAGGGACCGGAAACACCATATATTTT.

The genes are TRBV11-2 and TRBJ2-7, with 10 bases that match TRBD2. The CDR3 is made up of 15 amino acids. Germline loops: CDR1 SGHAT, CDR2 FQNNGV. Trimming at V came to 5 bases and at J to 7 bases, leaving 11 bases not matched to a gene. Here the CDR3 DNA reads TGTGCCAGCAGCGGGCGAGCGGGAGGGCGGGGGGAGCAGTACTTC. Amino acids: CASSGRAGGRGEQYF.

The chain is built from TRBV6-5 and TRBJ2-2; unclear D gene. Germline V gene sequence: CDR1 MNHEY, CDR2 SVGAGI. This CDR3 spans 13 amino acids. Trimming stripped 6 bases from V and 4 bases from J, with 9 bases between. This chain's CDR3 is CASSRTITGELFF. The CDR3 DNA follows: TGTGCCAGCAGCCGTACTATCACCGGGGAGCTGTTTTTT.

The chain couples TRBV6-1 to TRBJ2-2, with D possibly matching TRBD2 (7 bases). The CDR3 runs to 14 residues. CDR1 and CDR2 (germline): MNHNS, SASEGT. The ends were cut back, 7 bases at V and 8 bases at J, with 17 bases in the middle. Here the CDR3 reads CASKGGEGTGELFF. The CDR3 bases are TGTGCCAGCAAGGGTGGGGAGGGGACAGGGGAGCTGTTTTTT.

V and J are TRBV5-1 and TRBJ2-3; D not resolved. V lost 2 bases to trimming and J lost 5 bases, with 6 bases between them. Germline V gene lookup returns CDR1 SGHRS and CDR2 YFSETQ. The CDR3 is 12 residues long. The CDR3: CASSFREDTQYF. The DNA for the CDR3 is TGCGCCAGCAGCTTTCGCGAAGATACGCAGTATTTT.

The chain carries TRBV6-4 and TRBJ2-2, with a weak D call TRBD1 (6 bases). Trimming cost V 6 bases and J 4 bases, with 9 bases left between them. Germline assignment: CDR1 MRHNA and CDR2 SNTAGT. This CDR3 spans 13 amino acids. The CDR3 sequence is CASRGQSTGELFF. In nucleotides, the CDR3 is TGTGCCAGCAGAGGACAGAGCACCGGGGAGCTGTTTTTT.

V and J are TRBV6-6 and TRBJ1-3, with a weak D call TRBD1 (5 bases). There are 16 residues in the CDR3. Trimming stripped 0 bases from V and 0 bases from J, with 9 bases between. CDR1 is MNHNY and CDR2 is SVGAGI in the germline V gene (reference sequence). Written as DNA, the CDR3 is TGTGCCAGCAGTTACTCGGGGCAGGGCTCTGGAAACACCATATATTTT. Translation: CASSYSGQGSGNTIYF.